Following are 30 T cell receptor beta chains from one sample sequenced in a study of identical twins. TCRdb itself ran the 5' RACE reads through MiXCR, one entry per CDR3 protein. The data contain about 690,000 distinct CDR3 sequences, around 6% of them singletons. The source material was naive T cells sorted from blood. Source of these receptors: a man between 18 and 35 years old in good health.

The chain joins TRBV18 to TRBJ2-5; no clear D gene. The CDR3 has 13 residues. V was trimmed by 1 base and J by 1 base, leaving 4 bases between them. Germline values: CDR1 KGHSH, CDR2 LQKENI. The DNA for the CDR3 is TGTGCCAGCTCACCACAACTCCAAGAGACCCAGTACTTC. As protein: CASSPQLQETQYF.

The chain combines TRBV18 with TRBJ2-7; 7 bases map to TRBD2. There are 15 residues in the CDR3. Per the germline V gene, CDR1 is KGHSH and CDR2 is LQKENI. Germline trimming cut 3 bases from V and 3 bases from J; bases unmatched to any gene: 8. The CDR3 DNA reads TGTGCCAGCTCACCCAAGAAAGCGGGATACTACGAGCAGTACTTC. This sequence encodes CASSPKKAGYYEQYF.

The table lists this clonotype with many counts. The CDR3 is CASSTGVGEQYF. The CDR3 DNA follows: TGTGCCAGCAGTACGGGAGTGGGGGAGCAGTACTTC. This chain joins TRBV6-5 and TRBJ2-7, with D possibly TRBD2 on 6 matching bases. Per germline, CDR1 MNHEY and CDR2 SVGAGI. CDR3 length: 12 residues. Trimming cost V 5 bases and J 7 bases, with 12 bases left between them.

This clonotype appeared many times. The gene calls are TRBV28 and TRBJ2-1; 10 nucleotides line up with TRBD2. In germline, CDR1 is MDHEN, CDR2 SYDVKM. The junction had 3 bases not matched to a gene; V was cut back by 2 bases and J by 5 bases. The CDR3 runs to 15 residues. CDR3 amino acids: CASSLRLAGDNEQFF. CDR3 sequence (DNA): TGTGCCAGCAGTTTAAGGCTAGCGGGAGACAATGAGCAGTTCTTC. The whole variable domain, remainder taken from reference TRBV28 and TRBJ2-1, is DVKVTQSSRYLVKRTGEKVFLECVQDMDHENMFWYRQDPGLGLRLIYFSYDVKMKEKGDIPEGYSVSREKKERFSLILESASTNQTSMYLCASSLRLAGDNEQFFGPGTRLTVL.

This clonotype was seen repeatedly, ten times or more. The CDR3 sequence is CSARDGPNSYNEQFF. In DNA form, the CDR3 reads TGCAGTGCTAGAGATGGGCCTAACTCCTACAATGAGCAGTTCTTC. This sequence joins TRBV20-1 and TRBJ2-1; D unclear. The V and J ends lost 0 bases and 0 bases respectively, with 9 bases between them. Germline V CDR1 and CDR2: DFQATT, SNEGSKA (reference sequence). The CDR3 has 15 residues.

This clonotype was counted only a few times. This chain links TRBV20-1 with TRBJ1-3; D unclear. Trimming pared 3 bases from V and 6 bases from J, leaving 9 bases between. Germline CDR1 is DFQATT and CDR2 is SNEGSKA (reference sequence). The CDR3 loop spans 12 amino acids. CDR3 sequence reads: CSASSVVNTIYF. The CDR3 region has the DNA TGCAGTGCTAGCTCGGTGGTAAACACCATATATTTT.

This CDR3 reads CATSRGDSNTDTQYF. In DNA form, the CDR3 reads TGTGCCACCAGCAGAGGGGACAGTAACACAGATACGCAGTATTTT. The chain employs TRBV15 and TRBJ2-3; 7 bases match TRBD1. V was clipped by 1 base and J by 2 bases; unmatched bases: 3. There are 15 residues in the CDR3. Germline CDR1 LNHNV, CDR2 YYDKDF (reference sequence). Complete variable domain (other parts from reference TRBV15 and TRBJ2-3): DAMVIQNPRYQVTQFGKPVTLSCSQTLNHNVMYWYQQKSSQAPKLLFHYYDKDFNNEADTPDNFQSRRPNTSFCFLDIRSPGLGDTAMYLCATSRGDSNTDTQYFGPGTRLTVL.

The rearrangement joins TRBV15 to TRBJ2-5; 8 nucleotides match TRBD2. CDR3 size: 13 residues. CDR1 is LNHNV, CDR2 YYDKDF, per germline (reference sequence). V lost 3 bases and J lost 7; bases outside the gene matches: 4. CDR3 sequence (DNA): TGTGCCACCAGCAGTAAGCTAGCGGGGACCCAGTACTTC. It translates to CATSSKLAGTQYF. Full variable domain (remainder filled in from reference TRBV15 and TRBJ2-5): DAMVIQNPRYQVTQFGKPVTLSCSQTLNHNVMYWYQQKSSQAPKLLFHYYDKDFNNEADTPDNFQSRRPNTSFCFLDIRSPGLGDTAMYLCATSSKLAGTQYFGPGTRLLVL.

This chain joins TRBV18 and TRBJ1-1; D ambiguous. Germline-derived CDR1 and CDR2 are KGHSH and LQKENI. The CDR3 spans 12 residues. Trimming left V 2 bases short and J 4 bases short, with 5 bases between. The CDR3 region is CASSPAPTEAFF. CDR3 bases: TGTGCCAGCTCACCAGCCCCCACTGAAGCTTTCTTT.

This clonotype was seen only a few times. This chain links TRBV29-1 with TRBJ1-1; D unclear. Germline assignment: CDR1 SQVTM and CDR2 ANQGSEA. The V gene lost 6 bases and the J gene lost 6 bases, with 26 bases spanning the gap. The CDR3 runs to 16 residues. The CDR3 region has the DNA TGCAGCGTCTCCCCCGCTTGGTCGGGATTAGGAGCTGAAGCTTTCTTT. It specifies CSVSPAWSGLGAEAFF.

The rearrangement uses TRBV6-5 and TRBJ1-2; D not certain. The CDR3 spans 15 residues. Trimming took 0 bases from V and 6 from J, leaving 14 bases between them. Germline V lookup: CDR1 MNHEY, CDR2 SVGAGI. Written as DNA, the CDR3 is TGTGCCAGCAGTTACTCGGCCTTAGGAGGTCATGGCTACACCTTC. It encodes CASSYSALGGHGYTF.

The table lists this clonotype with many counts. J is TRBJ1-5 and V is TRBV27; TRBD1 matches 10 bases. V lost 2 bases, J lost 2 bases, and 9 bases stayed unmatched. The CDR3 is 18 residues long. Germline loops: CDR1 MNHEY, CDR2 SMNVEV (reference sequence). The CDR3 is CASSLGTGDRKGNQPQHF. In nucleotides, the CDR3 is TGTGCCAGCAGTTTAGGGACAGGGGATAGAAAGGGCAATCAGCCCCAGCATTTT.

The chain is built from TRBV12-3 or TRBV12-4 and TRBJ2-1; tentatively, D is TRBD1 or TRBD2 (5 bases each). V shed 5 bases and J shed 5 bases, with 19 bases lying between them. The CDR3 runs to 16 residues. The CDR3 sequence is CASSDASGPYHNEQFF. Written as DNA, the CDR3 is TGTGCCAGCAGTGACGCCTCGGGACCTTATCACAATGAGCAGTTCTTC.

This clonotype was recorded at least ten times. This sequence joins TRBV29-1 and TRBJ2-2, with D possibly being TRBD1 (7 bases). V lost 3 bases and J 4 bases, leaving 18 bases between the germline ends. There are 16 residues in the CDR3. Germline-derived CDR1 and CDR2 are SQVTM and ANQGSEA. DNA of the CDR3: TGCAGCGTTGAGGGGGGCCAGGGGGAGGCCACCGGGGAGCTGTTTTTT. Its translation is CSVEGGQGEATGELFF.

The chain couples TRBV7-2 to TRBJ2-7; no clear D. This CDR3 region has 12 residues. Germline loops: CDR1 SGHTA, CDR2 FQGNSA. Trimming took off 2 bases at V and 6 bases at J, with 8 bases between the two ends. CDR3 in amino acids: CASSLPGFEQYV. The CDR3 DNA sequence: TGTGCCAGCAGCTTACCCGGCTTCGAGCAGTACGTC.

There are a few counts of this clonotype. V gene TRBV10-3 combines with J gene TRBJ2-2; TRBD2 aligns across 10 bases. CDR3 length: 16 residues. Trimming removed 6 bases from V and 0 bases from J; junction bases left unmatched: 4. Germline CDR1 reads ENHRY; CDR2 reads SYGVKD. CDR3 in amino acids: CAIRELAGTNTGELFF. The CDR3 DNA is TGTGCCATCAGGGAACTAGCGGGAACGAACACCGGGGAGCTGTTTTTT.

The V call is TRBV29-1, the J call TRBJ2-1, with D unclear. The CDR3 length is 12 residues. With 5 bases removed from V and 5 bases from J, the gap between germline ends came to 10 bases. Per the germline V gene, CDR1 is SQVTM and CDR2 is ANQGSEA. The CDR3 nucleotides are TGCAGCGTTACCCCGGCCCACAATGAGCAGTTCTTC. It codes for CSVTPAHNEQFF.

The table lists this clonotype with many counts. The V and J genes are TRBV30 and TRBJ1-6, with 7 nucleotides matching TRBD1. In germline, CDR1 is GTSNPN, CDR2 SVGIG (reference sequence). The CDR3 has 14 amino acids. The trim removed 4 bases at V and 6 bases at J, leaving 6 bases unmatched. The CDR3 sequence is CAWNPGQPNSPLHF. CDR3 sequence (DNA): TGTGCCTGGAACCCGGGACAGCCTAATTCACCCCTCCACTTT. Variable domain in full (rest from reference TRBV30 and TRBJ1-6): SQTIHQWPATLVQPVGSPLSLECTVEGTSNPNLYWYRQAAGRGLQLLFYSVGIGQISSEVPQNLSASRPQDRQFILSSKKLLLSDSGFYLCAWNPGQPNSPLHFGNGTRLTVT.

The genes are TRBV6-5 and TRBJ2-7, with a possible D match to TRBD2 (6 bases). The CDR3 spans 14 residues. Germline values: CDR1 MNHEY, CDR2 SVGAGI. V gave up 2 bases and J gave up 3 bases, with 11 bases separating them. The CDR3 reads CASSYVGSFYEQYF. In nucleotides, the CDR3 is TGTGCCAGCAGTTACGTCGGGAGTTTCTACGAGCAGTACTTC.

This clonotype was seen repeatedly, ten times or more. CDR3 amino acids: CASTLAGYEQYF. The CDR3 region has the DNA TGTGCCAGCACACTGGCCGGCTACGAGCAGTACTTC. J is TRBJ2-7 and V is TRBV12-3 or TRBV12-4; D uncertain. V lost 7 bases to trimming and J lost 3 bases, with 10 bases between them. This CDR3 contains 12 residues.

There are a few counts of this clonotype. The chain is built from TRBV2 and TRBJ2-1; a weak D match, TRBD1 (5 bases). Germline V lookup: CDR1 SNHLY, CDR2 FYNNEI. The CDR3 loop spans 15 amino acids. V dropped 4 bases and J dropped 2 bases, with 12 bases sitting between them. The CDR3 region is CASSVRQGTYNEQFF. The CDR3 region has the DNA TGTGCCAGCAGTGTTCGGCAGGGTACCTACAATGAGCAGTTCTTC.

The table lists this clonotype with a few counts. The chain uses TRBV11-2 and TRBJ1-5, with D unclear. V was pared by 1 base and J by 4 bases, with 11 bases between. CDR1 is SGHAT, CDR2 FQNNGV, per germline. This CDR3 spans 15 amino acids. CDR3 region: CASSLVSGGNQPQHF. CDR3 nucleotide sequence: TGTGCCAGCAGCTTAGTGTCGGGCGGGAATCAGCCCCAGCATTTT.

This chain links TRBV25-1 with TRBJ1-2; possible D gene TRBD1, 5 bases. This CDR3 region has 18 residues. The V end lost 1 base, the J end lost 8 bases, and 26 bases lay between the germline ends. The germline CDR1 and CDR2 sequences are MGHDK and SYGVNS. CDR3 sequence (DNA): TGTGCCAGCAGTGAATTGGGACTTAGTAGTGGGGCCAGTCAAGGCTACACCTTC. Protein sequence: CASSELGLSSGASQGYTF.

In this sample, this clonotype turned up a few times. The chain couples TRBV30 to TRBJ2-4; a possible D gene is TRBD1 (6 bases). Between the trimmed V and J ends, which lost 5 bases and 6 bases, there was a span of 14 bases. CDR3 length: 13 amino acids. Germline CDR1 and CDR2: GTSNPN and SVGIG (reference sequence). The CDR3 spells CAWERDIRNIQYF. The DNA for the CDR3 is TGTGCCTGGGAAAGGGACATCAGAAACATTCAGTACTTC.

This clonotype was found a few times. The CDR3 is CASAFRVAGGRTYEQYF. CDR3 bases: TGTGCCAGCGCATTCCGAGTGGCGGGAGGAAGAACCTACGAGCAGTACTTC. The rearrangement links TRBV6-2 or TRBV6-3 to TRBJ2-7; the match to TRBD2 covers 8 bases. The ends lost 8 bases at V and 2 bases at J; junction bases unmatched: 17. The CDR3 spans 17 residues. Germline V gives CDR1 MNHEY, CDR2 SVGEGT.

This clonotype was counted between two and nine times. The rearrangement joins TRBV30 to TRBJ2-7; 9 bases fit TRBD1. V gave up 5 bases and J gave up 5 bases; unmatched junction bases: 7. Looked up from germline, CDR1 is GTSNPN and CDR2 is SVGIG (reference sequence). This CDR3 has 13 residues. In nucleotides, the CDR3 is TGTGCCTGGGCCGGGACAGGGAGAGACGAGCAGTACTTC. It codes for CAWAGTGRDEQYF.

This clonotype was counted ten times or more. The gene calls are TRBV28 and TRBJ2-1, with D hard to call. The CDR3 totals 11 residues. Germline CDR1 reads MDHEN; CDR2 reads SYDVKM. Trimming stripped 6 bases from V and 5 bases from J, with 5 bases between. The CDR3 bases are TGTGCCAGCAGAAACAACAATGAGCAGTTCTTC. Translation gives CASRNNNEQFF.

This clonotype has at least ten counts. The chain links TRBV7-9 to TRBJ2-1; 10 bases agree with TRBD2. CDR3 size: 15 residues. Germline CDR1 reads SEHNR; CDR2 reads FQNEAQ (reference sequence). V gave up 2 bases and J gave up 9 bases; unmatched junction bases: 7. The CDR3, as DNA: TGTGCCAGCAGCTTACTTACTAGCGGGACGGGTGAGCAGTTCTTC. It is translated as CASSLLTSGTGEQFF.

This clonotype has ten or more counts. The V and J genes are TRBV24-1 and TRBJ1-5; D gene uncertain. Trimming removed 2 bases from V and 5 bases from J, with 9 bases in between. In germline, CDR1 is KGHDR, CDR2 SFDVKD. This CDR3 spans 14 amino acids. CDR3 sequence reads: CATSDSGLYQPQHF. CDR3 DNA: TGTGCCACCAGTGATTCTGGACTGTATCAGCCCCAGCATTTT.

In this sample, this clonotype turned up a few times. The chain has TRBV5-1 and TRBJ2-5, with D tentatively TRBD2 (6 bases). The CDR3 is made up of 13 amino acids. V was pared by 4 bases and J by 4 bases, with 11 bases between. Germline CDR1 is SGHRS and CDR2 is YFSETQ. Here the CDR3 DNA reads TGCGCCAGCAGCCGAGAGGGAGGAGAGACCCAGTACTTC. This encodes CASSREGGETQYF.